One sample yielded the 12 T cell receptor beta chains listed below, sequenced in a study of prognosis after radiotherapy for stage I lung cancer. TCR beta CDR3 amplification from genomic DNA was performed by two-round multiplex PCR. Amplification during the initial PCR round employed primers specific to each TRBV and TRBJ gene. MiXCR was run by TCRdb on the multiplex PCR reads, yielding one entry per CDR3 protein. The profile shows about 26,000 distinct CDR3 sequences, around 41% of them singletons. The sequences come from PBMCs, collected before or after stereotactic body radiation therapy (not recorded which). These receptor sequences come from a donor aged 50 or older with non-small cell lung cancer.

The rearrangement joins TRBV6-1 to TRBJ2-7; tentatively, D is TRBD2 (6 bases). In germline, CDR1 is MNHNS, CDR2 SASEGT. This CDR3 region has 13 residues. Trimming shortened V by 8 bases and J by 2 bases, and 13 bases separated the two germline ends. CDR3 amino acids: CASSRDFAYEQYF. The CDR3 nucleotides read TGTGCCAGCTCCAGGGACTTCGCCTACGAGCAGTACTTC.

This clonotype was detected ten times or more. The chain couples TRBV19 to TRBJ1-3; no definite D call. CDR3 size: 14 residues. V was cut by 3 bases and J by 12 bases, with 18 bases left in between. Germline loops: CDR1 LNHDA, CDR2 SQIVND (reference sequence). DNA of the CDR3: TGTGCCAGTAGTATGGGCGGTTCGGCTCGGCTCATATATTTT. Residues: CASSMGGSARLIYF.

This clonotype was seen at least ten times. V usage is TRBV7-3 and J usage is TRBJ1-5; D gene uncertain. This CDR3 contains 11 residues. Trimming stripped 5 bases from V and 5 bases from J, with 4 bases between. CDR1 is SGHTA, CDR2 FQGTGA, per germline. CDR3: CASSTDQPQHF. The CDR3 DNA reads as TGTGCCAGCAGCACGGATCAGCCCCAGCATTTT.

Ten or more counts support this clonotype. The chain recombines TRBV20-1 with TRBJ2-5; D call uncertain. Germline V lookup: CDR1 DFQATT, CDR2 SNEGSKA (reference sequence). The CDR3 consists of 11 residues. Trimming stripped 6 bases from V and 3 bases from J, with 8 bases between. The CDR3 here is CSAVEEETQYF. For the CDR3, the DNA is TGCAGTGCCGTGGAAGAAGAGACCCAGTACTTC.

Ten or more counts support this clonotype. The chain combines TRBV28 with TRBJ2-1; D might be TRBD1 or TRBD2, each matching 5 bases. Germline loops: CDR1 MDHEN, CDR2 SYDVKM. This CDR3 comprises 17 residues. The V end lost 5 bases, the J end lost 2 bases, and 19 bases lay between the germline ends. The DNA for the CDR3 is TGTGCCAGCAGTCATCTGGGACGGACGGCTACCTACAATGAGCAGTTCTTC. Residues: CASSHLGRTATYNEQFF.

Turning to this clonotype: A far larger clone is one nucleotide away, so this likely arose from a read error. The chain uses TRBV6-4 and TRBJ2-7; D is unresolved. The CDR3 runs to 13 residues. Germline CDR1 reads MRHNA; CDR2 reads SNTAGT. The CDR3 protein is CTSSELASYEQYF. In DNA form, the CDR3 reads TGTACCAGCAGTGAATTGGCTTCCTACGAGCAGTACTTC.

The chain is built from TRBV7-3 and TRBJ2-5; 9 bases agree with TRBD2. CDR1 is SGHTA and CDR2 is FQGTGA in the germline V gene. V shed 3 bases and J 2 bases; nucleotides not matched to a gene: 10. This CDR3 comprises 17 residues. The CDR3 DNA is TGTGCCAGCAGCTTGGGGCGGGGGGGGGGCGAGCAAGAGACCCAGTACTTC. Amino acid sequence: CASSLGRGGGEQETQYF.

This clonotype was counted at least ten times. The J gene is TRBJ2-2, the V gene TRBV6-1; D is unclear. Trimming cost V 8 bases and J 2 bases, with 6 bases left between them. CDR3 length: 12 amino acids. The germline gives CDR1 MNHNS, CDR2 SASEGT. CDR3 loop: CASYGNTGELFF. In DNA form, the CDR3 reads TGTGCCAGCTATGGCAACACCGGGGAGCTGTTTTTT.

This clonotype was recorded at least ten times. The rearrangement uses TRBV10-2 and TRBJ1-2; 10 bases match TRBD1. CDR1 is WSHSY, CDR2 SAAADI, per germline. The length of the CDR3 is 13 residues. The ends lost 5 bases at V and 6 bases at J; junction bases unmatched: 3. The CDR3 DNA reads as TGCGCCAGCAGTTCCGGGACAGGGGATGGCTACACCTTC. This gives the protein CASSSGTGDGYTF.

Ten or more counts support this clonotype. The chain is built from TRBV6-1 and TRBJ2-7; 7 nucleotides align to TRBD2. The length of the CDR3 is 15 residues. CDR1 MNHNS and CDR2 SASEGT come from the germline V gene. The J segment lost 2 bases and the V segment lost 3 bases, leaving 7 bases of the junction unmatched. The CDR3 sequence: CASSDSPAGPYEQYF. CDR3 sequence (DNA): TGTGCCAGCAGTGACTCCCCAGCGGGACCCTACGAGCAGTACTTC.

The rearrangement uses TRBV27 and TRBJ2-1; 11 bases line up with TRBD2. The trim removed 6 bases at V and 0 bases at J, leaving 19 bases unmatched. Germline loops: CDR1 MNHEY, CDR2 SMNVEV (reference sequence). CDR3 length: 21 amino acids. The CDR3 here is CASSRKGQGGLAENSYNEQFF. For the CDR3, the DNA is TGTGCCAGCAGCCGAAAAGGGCAGGGGGGACTAGCGGAAAACTCCTACAATGAGCAGTTCTTC.

The sample holds many counts of this clonotype. The gene calls are TRBV20-1 and TRBJ2-1, with 12 bases identical to TRBD2. The V and J ends lost 6 bases and 0 bases, in that order; junction bases with no gene match: 6. The CDR3 length is 16 residues. The germline V gene encodes CDR1 DFQATT and CDR2 SNEGSKA (reference sequence). The CDR3: CSARTSGGNSYNEQFF. CDR3 sequence (DNA): TGCAGTGCGAGAACTAGCGGGGGGAACTCCTACAATGAGCAGTTCTTC.